Below are 7 T cell receptor beta chains sequenced from a single sample in a study of STAT3 mutations in large granular lymphocyte leukemia. This table comes from immunoSEQ multiplex PCR, and its TCRdb copy is limited to in-frame clones, with some not included. The sample has approximately 22,000 clones; about 94% are singletons. Study results and limitations: Every T-LGLL patient had at least one immunodominant TCRbeta clonotype.

Their antigens are not known. What was sequenced was peripheral blood mononuclear cells. These receptors all stem from a man in his forties with T-cell large granular lymphocyte leukemia. Some clones in this sample may be carry-over from other donors' samples.

The CDR3 is CAISSGQGVFASYEQYF. The CDR3 nucleotides are TGTGCCATCAGCTCCGGACAGGGGGTCTTTGCCTCCTACGAGCAGTACTTC. The genes are TRBV10-3 and TRBJ2-7, with 10 positions matching TRBD1. The V and J ends lost 6 bases and 0 bases, in that order; junction bases with no gene match: 11. The CDR3 is 17 amino acids. From germline, CDR1 is ENHRY and CDR2 SYGVKD.

This clone was seen only a few times. The chain links TRBV27 to TRBJ1-2, with 7 bases identical to TRBD1. The CDR3 is made up of 14 amino acids. V lost 8 bases, J lost 0 bases, and 6 bases stayed unmatched. Per germline, CDR1 MNHEY and CDR2 SMNVEV (reference sequence). DNA for the CDR3: TGTGCCAGCGCCGGACAGGCGTCTAACTATGGCTACACCTTC. Its translation is CASAGQASNYGYTF.

The V call is TRBV9, the J call TRBJ1-1, with a tentative D call TRBD1 (6 bases). The CDR3 has 16 residues. The germline V and J ends were trimmed by 6 bases and 0 bases, with 18 bases remaining between them. The germline V gene has CDR1 SGDLS and CDR2 YYNGEE. CDR3 protein: CASTPGQTTMNTEAFF. In nucleotides, the CDR3 is TGTGCCAGCACCCCTGGACAGACGACCATGAACACTGAAGCTTTCTTT.

The rearrangement joins TRBV9 to TRBJ2-3, with 7 bases identical to TRBD1. CDR1 and CDR2 (germline): SGDLS, YYNGEE. V shed 4 bases, J shed 2 bases, and the junction held 7 bases outside the gene matches. The CDR3 loop spans 15 amino acids. This chain's CDR3 is CASSLRDSSTDTQYF. CDR3 coding DNA: TGTGCCAGCAGCCTCCGGGACAGTTCCACAGATACGCAGTATTTT. The full variable domain, in which reference TRBV9 and TRBJ2-3 provide the parts outside the CDR3, is DSGVTQTPKHLITATGQRVTLRCSPRSGDLSVYWYQQSLDQGLQFLIQYYNGEERAKGNILERFSAQQFPDLHSELNLSSLELGDSALYFCASSLRDSSTDTQYFGPGTRLTVL.

V gene TRBV9 combines with J gene TRBJ2-2; 8 bases match TRBD2. J lost 0 bases, V lost 4 bases, and 8 bases had no gene match. CDR1 and CDR2 (germline): SGDLS, YYNGEE. The CDR3 length is 17 residues. The CDR3 DNA reads TGTGCCAGCAGCCCGTCGGGGGGACTAGCGAACACCGGGGAGCTGTTTTTT. Encoded protein: CASSPSGGLANTGELFF. Full variable domain (remainder filled in from reference TRBV9 and TRBJ2-2): DSGVTQTPKHLITATGQRVTLRCSPRSGDLSVYWYQQSLDQGLQFLIQYYNGEERAKGNILERFSAQQFPDLHSELNLSSLELGDSALYFCASSPSGGLANTGELFFGEGSRLTVL.

The chain links TRBV9 to TRBJ1-2, with D tentatively TRBD1 (5 bases). The CDR3 is made up of 15 amino acids. CDR1 SGDLS and CDR2 YYNGEE come from the germline V gene. Trimming took off 0 bases at V and 4 bases at J, with 13 bases between the two ends. CDR3 sequence reads: CASSVDPSQGYGYTF. The DNA of the CDR3 is TGTGCCAGCAGCGTAGACCCATCCCAGGGCTATGGCTACACCTTC.

The rearrangement uses TRBV5-1 and TRBJ1-3, with TRBD1 identical over 7 bases. Germline V gene lookup returns CDR1 SGHRS and CDR2 YFSETQ. The junction had 19 bases not matched to a gene; V was cut back by 1 base and J by 0 bases. This CDR3 comprises 21 residues. This chain's CDR3 is CASSLRIGDRAEKFSGNTIYF. The CDR3 nucleotides read TGCGCCAGCAGCTTGAGGATTGGCGACAGGGCCGAAAAATTCTCTGGAAACACCATATATTTT.